The rows below give T cell receptor beta chains drawn from one sample of a study of T cells in localized non-small cell lung cancer. Only in-frame clones appear in the TCRdb table, and some are missing; sequencing was by immunoSEQ multiplex PCR. This table holds some 3,300 clones, about 35% found once. The material sequenced was lung tumor tissue, taken before any cancer treatment. Receptor source: a female donor older than 55 with stage I lung adenocarcinoma. Each CDR3 is given with its conserved first and last residue. D genes are given only for firm matches. Not every row has a clone size; where given, it reads once, few, many or a size class.

size	V	J	D	CDR3	DNA
NA	TRBV9	TRBJ1-6	NA	CASRERGFNSPLHF	TGTGCCAGCAGGGAGAGGGGATTTAATTCACCCCTCCACTTT
NA	TRBV9	TRBJ2-2	NA	CASSARGVSGELFF	TGTGCCAGCAGCGCACGAGGGGTCTCCGGGGAGCTGTTTTTT
NA	TRBV28	TRBJ1-1	NA	CASSFGGRTAFF	TGTGCCAGCAGTTTTGGGGGGCGGACAGCTTTCTTT
few	TRBV19	TRBJ2-5	NA	CASSRSLAEETQYF	TGTGCCAGTAGTCGATCCTTAGCGGAAGAGACCCAGTACTTC
NA	TRBV18	TRBJ2-5	TRBD2	CASSTKITSGGQETQYF	TGTGCCAGCTCAACCAAGATAACTAGCGGGGGCCAAGAGACCCAGTACTTC
NA	TRBV9	TRBJ2-5	NA	CASSLAQETQYF	TGTGCCAGCAGCCTAGCCCAAGAGACCCAGTACTTC
medium-sized	TRBV12-5	TRBJ1-5	NA	CASTQGGRGQPQHF	TGTGCCAGCACTCAAGGGGGACGGGGTCAGCCCCAGCATTTT
NA	TRBV6-8	TRBJ1-1	NA	CATGKGTRGTEAFF	TGTGCCACCGGGAAAGGTACCCGGGGCACTGAAGCTTTCTTT
few	TRBV12-5	TRBJ1-5	NA	CASSWGSGSNQPQHF	TGTGCCAGCTCCTGGGGCAGTGGGAGCAATCAGCCCCAGCATTTT
few	TRBV30	TRBJ2-1	NA	CAWSLSINEQFF	TGTGCCTGGAGTCTAAGTATCAATGAGCAGTTCTTC
medium-sized	TRBV9	TRBJ2-5	TRBD2	CASSEARTSGQETQYF	TGTGCCAGCAGTGAAGCGCGGACTAGCGGGCAAGAGACCCAGTACTTC
NA	TRBV19	TRBJ1-5	NA	CASSIGAAKGQPQHF	TGTGCCAGTAGTATAGGAGCGGCCAAGGGTCAGCCCCAGCATTTT
few	TRBV29-1	TRBJ1-1	TRBD1	CSVSQAQGTEAFF	TGCAGCGTCTCACAGGCACAGGGGACTGAAGCTTTCTTT
few	TRBV7-8	TRBJ2-7	TRBD2	CASSQTSGSSYEQYF	TGTGCCAGCAGCCAGACTAGCGGGAGCTCCTACGAGCAGTACTTC
NA	TRBV30	TRBJ2-7	NA	CAWSAPPQYEQYF	TGTGCCTGGAGTGCCCCCCCCCAGTACGAGCAGTACTTC
NA	TRBV9	TRBJ2-7	TRBD2	CASPGEGLWEQYF	TGTGCCAGCCCCGGGGAGGGTTTATGGGAGCAGTACTTC
NA	TRBV1	TRBJ1-1	NA	CTSSQPSVRGLNTEAFF	TGCACCAGCAGCCAACCATCGGTAAGGGGCCTGAACACTGAAGCTTTCTTT
NA	TRBV7-2	TRBJ2-2	NA	CASSKQGLNTGELFF	TGTGCCAGCAGCAAACAGGGTTTGAACACCGGGGAGCTGTTTTTT
few	TRBV6-8	TRBJ2-3	NA	CASSSPVQGRIDTQYF	TGTGCCAGCAGTAGTCCTGTCCAGGGTCGGATAGATACGCAGTATTTT
few	TRBV9	TRBJ1-4	NA	CASSGTQSGKLFF	TGTGCCAGCAGTGGAACCCAGTCGGGAAAACTGTTTTTT
NA	TRBV29-1	TRBJ1-1	NA	CSVEDGKNTEAFF	TGCAGCGTTGAAGACGGGAAGAACACTGAAGCTTTCTTT
few	TRBV18	TRBJ1-1	NA	CASSPPFRVSNTEAFF	TGTGCCAGCTCACCACCGTTTAGGGTCTCGAACACTGAAGCTTTCTTT
NA	TRBV5-1	TRBJ2-3	NA	CASSSGEGGAGTDTQYF	TGCGCCAGCAGCTCCGGGGAAGGAGGGGCCGGCACAGATACGCAGTATTTT
NA	TRBV10-2	TRBJ2-5	NA	CASSEGDLGQETQYF	TGCGCCAGCAGTGAGGGGGACCTTGGACAAGAGACCCAGTACTTC
NA	TRBV5-1	TRBJ1-3	NA	CASSLAGTSGNTIYF	TGCGCCAGCAGCTTGGCGGGGACCTCTGGAAACACCATATATTTT
NA	TRBV30	TRBJ1-1	NA	CAWSVRRAEAFF	TGTGCCTGGAGTGTTCGAAGGGCCGAAGCTTTCTTT
NA	TRBV28	TRBJ2-1	TRBD1	CASRADRDEQFF	TGTGCCAGCAGAGCGGACAGGGATGAGCAGTTCTTC
NA	TRBV18	TRBJ1-4	TRBD1	CASSPYQGGDNEKLFF	TGTGCCAGCTCACCGTATCAGGGGGGCGATAATGAAAAACTGTTTTTT
NA	TRBV5-1	TRBJ2-7	NA	CASSLLDGQGWDEQYF	TGCGCCAGCAGCTTGTTAGACGGACAAGGGTGGGACGAGCAGTACTTC
NA	TRBV19	TRBJ2-1	NA	CATQKGVGQINNEQFF	TGTGCCACCCAAAAGGGTGTCGGACAGATAAACAATGAGCAGTTCTTC
NA	TRBV9	TRBJ2-7	TRBD1	CASTPLDRVEEQYF	TGTGCCAGCACCCCGCTGGACAGGGTCGAGGAGCAGTACTTC
few	TRBV15	TRBJ1-1	NA	CATSRDGAKNTEAFF	TGTGCCACCAGCAGAGATGGGGCGAAGAACACTGAAGCTTTCTTT
NA	TRBV29-1	TRBJ2-5	NA	CSVLRGGGAETQYF	TGCAGCGTCCTGCGAGGAGGGGGAGCGGAGACCCAGTACTTC
few	TRBV18	TRBJ1-1	NA	CASSLLGSIAEAFF	TGTGCCAGCTCACTCCTCGGGTCGATAGCTGAAGCTTTCTTT
NA	TRBV5-1	TRBJ2-7	TRBD2	CASSSAGTRSYEQYF	TGCGCCAGCAGCTCCGCCGGGACTAGATCCTACGAGCAGTACTTC
NA	TRBV11-3	TRBJ2-1	TRBD2	CASSLRLAGEAYNEQFF	TGTGCCAGCAGCTTAAGACTAGCGGGAGAGGCCTACAATGAGCAGTTCTTC
NA	TRBV11-3	TRBJ2-2	NA	CASSLGSATGELFF	TGTGCCAGCAGCTTAGGGTCAGCAACCGGGGAGCTGTTTTTT
NA	TRBV9	TRBJ2-5	TRBD1	CASSLTRQGGETQYF	TGTGCCAGCAGCCTGACCCGACAGGGGGGGGAGACCCAGTACTTC
NA	TRBV11-3	TRBJ1-1	NA	CASSHFWHPGEAFF	TGTGCCAGCAGCCACTTCTGGCATCCCGGTGAAGCTTTCTTT
NA	TRBV18	TRBJ2-5	NA	CASSPGLDQETQYF	TGTGCCAGCTCACCTGGACTGGATCAAGAGACCCAGTACTTC
NA	TRBV30	TRBJ2-7	NA	CAWSALAEEQYF	TGTGCCTGGAGTGCCCTAGCAGAGGAGCAGTACTTC
NA	TRBV14	TRBJ1-3	NA	CASRSGVSGNTIYF	TGTGCCAGCAGGTCGGGGGTCTCTGGAAACACCATATATTTT
NA	TRBV11-3	TRBJ2-6	TRBD1	CASSLRPQGARSGANVLTF	TGTGCCAGCAGCCTCCGCCCGCAGGGGGCTCGGTCTGGGGCCAACGTCCTGACTTTC
NA	TRBV11-3	TRBJ1-1	TRBD1	CASSSGQTMNTEAFF	TGTGCCAGCAGCTCGGGACAGACCATGAACACTGAAGCTTTCTTT